The 4 T cell receptor beta chains given below trace back to one sample, sequenced in a study of PD-1 blockade in classical Hodgkin lymphoma. The assay was immunoSEQ multiplex PCR, and TCRdb's table has in-frame clones only and misses some. Among around 45,000 clones listed, just under 80% were seen once. The time point here: cycle 4 day 1 (C4D1), after more than 5 weeks of nivolumab. Each patient relapsed following autologous stem cell transplantation, and prior brentuximab vedotin exposure differed. The sequenced sample was peripheral blood mononuclear cells (PBMCs), obtained before the fourth cycle of nivolumab. The receptors stem from a human donor with classical Hodgkin lymphoma.

The sample holds a few counts of this clone. The chain employs TRBV21-1 and TRBJ1-2. TRBV21-1 is given as a pseudogene. The CDR3 has 12 residues. CDR3 residues: CASSRSAGGYTF. The CDR3 DNA is TGTGCCAGCAGCAGGTCTGCGGGGGGCTACACCTTC.

The sample holds a few counts of this clone. J is TRBJ1-2 and V is TRBV10-3, with TRBD1 matching 7 bases. Per germline, CDR1 ENHRY and CDR2 SYGVKD. The CDR3 spans 12 residues. After removal of 9 bases from V and 6 bases from J, the junction contained 7 bases not matched to a gene. In DNA form, the CDR3 reads TGTGCCATGATGACAGGGATGGATGGCTACACCTTC. It specifies CAMMTGMDGYTF.

The CDR3 coding sequence is TGTGCCAGCAGCCCCGGACTAGCGGGGGGCCTTGGGGAGACCCAGTACTTC. It yields the protein CASSPGLAGGLGETQYF. The V call is TRBV7-7, the J call TRBJ2-5; 14 nucleotides align to TRBD2. This CDR3 spans 17 amino acids. Germline lookup yields CDR1 SSHAT and CDR2 FNYEAQ (reference sequence). The J segment lost 5 bases and the V segment lost 5 bases, leaving 10 bases of the junction unmatched. Variable domain in full (rest from reference TRBV7-7 and TRBJ2-5): GAGVSQSPRYKVTKRGQDVTLRCDPISSHATLYWYQQALGQGPEFLTYFNYEAQPDKSGLPSDRFSAERPEGSISTLTIQRTEQRDSAMYRCASSPGLAGGLGETQYFGPGTRLLVL.

The rearrangement links TRBV18 to TRBJ2-7; the match to TRBD2 covers 7 bases. V gave up 3 bases and J gave up 4 bases; unmatched junction bases: 0. This CDR3 contains 12 residues. Germline V gives CDR1 KGHSH, CDR2 LQKENI. The CDR3 sequence: CASSPGLYEQYF. In DNA form, the CDR3 reads TGTGCCAGCTCACCGGGACTATACGAGCAGTACTTC.